This T cell receptor (beta chain) was profiled in a study of CD8 T cells in ankylosing spondylitis. For TCR beta, libraries came from quantitative 5'-RACE with molecular barcodes. TCRdb re-called the 5' RACE reads through MiXCR, storing one row per CDR3 protein. The sample contains 85,000 to 100,000 distinct CDR3 sequences, 8.8% of which appear only once. Germline V gene data show CDR1 as SQVTM and CDR2 as ANQGSEA. CDR3 length: 14 amino acids. With 3 bases clipped from V and 6 bases from J, the junction kept 7 bases outside the gene matches. This clonotype was counted ten times or more. Its antigen is still unknown. Study results and caveats: Peripheral blood samples showed relatively rare disease-linked clones, and these clones were CD8+. Clones linked to disease were reported to show significant enrichment in matched ankylosing spondylitis synovial fluid. In reactive arthritis synovial fluid and blood, some motif variants had been reported before.

This chain uses TRBV29-1 with TRBJ2-1; 8 nucleotides line up with TRBD2. The specimen was blood, either unsorted or a sorted T cell fraction (not recorded which). The origin of this receptor is a male donor with ankylosing spondylitis or in good health (not recorded which). CDR3 loop: CSVDPGGAGNEQFF. CDR3 nucleotide sequence: TGCAGCGTTGATCCCGGGGGGGCAGGCAATGAGCAGTTCTTC.